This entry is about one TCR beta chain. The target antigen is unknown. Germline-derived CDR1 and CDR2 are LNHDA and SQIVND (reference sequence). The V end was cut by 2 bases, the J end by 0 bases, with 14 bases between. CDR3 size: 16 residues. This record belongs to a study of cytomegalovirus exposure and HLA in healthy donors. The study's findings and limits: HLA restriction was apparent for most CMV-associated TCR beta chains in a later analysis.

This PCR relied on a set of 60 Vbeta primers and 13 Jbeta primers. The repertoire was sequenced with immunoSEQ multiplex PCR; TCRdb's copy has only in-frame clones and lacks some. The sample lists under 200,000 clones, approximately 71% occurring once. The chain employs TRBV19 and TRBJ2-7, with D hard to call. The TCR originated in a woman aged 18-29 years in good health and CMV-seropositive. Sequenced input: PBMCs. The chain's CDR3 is CASSIKWADGSYEQYF. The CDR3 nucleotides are TGTGCCAGTAGTATAAAGTGGGCCGACGGCTCCTACGAGCAGTACTTC.